This T cell receptor beta chain emerged from a study of OX40 agonist ivuxolimab in advanced cancers. Across the study: Ivuxolimab, which patients received intravenously every 2 weeks, was dosed at 0.01 to 10 mg/kg. Participants averaged about 60 years of age (range 23 to 79) and were over 75% male. A diagnosis of hepatocellular carcinoma, melanoma, renal cell or head and neck cancer was present in dose-escalation patients.

Data came from immunoSEQ multiplex PCR; TCRdb stores just in-frame clones and leaves some out. This table holds roughly 46,000 clones, around nine tenths found once. The CDR3 is made up of 18 amino acids. J gave up 3 bases and V 6 bases, and 13 bases lay outside the gene matches. Germline CDR1 and CDR2: MDHEN and SYDVKM. The chain joins TRBV28 to TRBJ2-2; TRBD1 matches at 10 bases. The TCR was taken from an adult with an advanced solid tumor such as melanoma, head and neck, liver or kidney cancer. The sequenced sample was CD4+ or CD8+ T cells sorted from blood, obtained in a trial of the OX40 agonist ivuxolimab. The CDR3 sequence: CASRLLIRDRGYTGELFF. CDR3 coding DNA: TGTGCCAGCAGACTTTTAATCCGGGACAGGGGATACACCGGGGAGCTGTTTTTT.